This T cell receptor (beta chain) is from a study of type 1 regulatory T cells. Study details: An in vitro protocol generated T-allo10, a Tr1-enriched, alloantigen-specific CD4 T cell product. Overall study results and limits: Tr1 cells had a more restricted TCR repertoire than non-Tr1 cells.

TCRdb called the reads again in MiXCR, with one record for every CDR3 protein. The table has tens of thousands of distinct CDR3 sequences, 12% seen once. This clonotype was picked up a small number of times. Its specificity is unknown. Germline V gene sequence: CDR1 SGHRS, CDR2 YFSETQ. CDR3 length: 17 residues. V shed 5 bases and J 3 bases; nucleotides not matched to a gene: 11. The clonotype was recovered from a human donor in good health. The chain recombines TRBV5-1 with TRBJ2-4; TRBD1 matches at 10 bases. The specimen was cultured non-Tr1 T cells, either the whole culture or a sorted T cell fraction (not recorded which). The CDR3 region is CASRTAAGTGVKNIQYF. As DNA, the CDR3 is TGCGCCAGCAGAACCGCCGCCGGGACAGGGGTCAAAAACATTCAGTACTTC.